The 27 T cell receptor beta chains below were found in one sample sequenced in a study of shared clonotypes between healthy human individuals (dated by TCRdb to about 2020). Libraries were prepared through the immunoSEQ multiplex PCR assay. Imported from immuneACCESS, the table was reduced by TCRdb to in-frame sequences with V and J called. These copies leave out some clones; in studies compared against another copy, an unresolved V gene accounts for under half, and the cause of the remainder is not known. Across this sample there are 150,000 to 200,000 clones, with just under 95% seen only once. The top ten hold roughly 0.07% of the sample. Material for sequencing was naive CD4+ T cells sorted from blood. Explained via the paper, the cell subset or site label denotes: CD45RA+ positively selected. These receptors were taken from a woman under 40 in good health.

The chain carries TRBV27 and TRBJ1-2, with TRBD1 matching over 8 bases. CDR3 size: 13 residues. The trim removed 5 bases at V and 8 bases at J, leaving 7 bases unmatched. CDR1 is MNHEY and CDR2 is SMNVEV in the germline V gene (reference sequence). The CDR3 region has the DNA TGTGCCAGCAGTCAGGACAGGGTGGGAGGCTACACCTTC. Translated: CASSQDRVGGYTF.

The V gene is TRBV7-9, the J gene TRBJ1-2; D may be TRBD1 (5 bases). Germline V gives CDR1 SEHNR, CDR2 FQNEAQ (reference sequence). The V end was cut by 5 bases, the J end by 7 bases, with 14 bases between. The CDR3 has 13 residues. This CDR3 reads CASSQQGRSGYTF. Written as DNA, the CDR3 is TGTGCCAGCAGCCAGCAGGGACGCTCTGGCTACACCTTC.

The gene calls are TRBV5-8 and TRBJ1-5; no reliable D call. This CDR3 is built from 12 residues. V was shortened by 4 bases and J by 7 bases, with 9 bases between the two germline ends. Germline lookup yields CDR1 SGHTS and CDR2 YDEGEE. CDR3 loop: CASSPLGQPQHF. Here the CDR3 DNA reads TGTGCCAGCAGCCCTCTGGGGCAGCCCCAGCATTTT. Variable domain in full (rest from reference TRBV5-8 and TRBJ1-5): EAGVTQSPTHLIKTRGQQATLRCSPISGHTSVYWYQQALGLGLQFLLWYDEGEERNRGNFPPRFSGRQFPNYSSELNVNALELEDSALYLCASSPLGQPQHFGDGTRLSIL.

This clone was seen more than once but under ten times. The J gene is TRBJ1-4, the V gene TRBV6-1; 7 nucleotides match TRBD1. Germline CDR1 reads MNHNS; CDR2 reads SASEGT. Trimming took 3 bases from V and 6 from J; bases not matched to a gene: 4. This CDR3 has 14 amino acids. CDR3 nucleotides: TGTGCCAGCAGTGAGGACAGGTTGGATGAAAAACTGTTTTTT. As protein: CASSEDRLDEKLFF.

V gene TRBV28 combines with J gene TRBJ2-7; 7 bases line up with TRBD2. Germline CDR1 is MDHEN and CDR2 is SYDVKM. The V segment lost 3 bases and the J segment 0 bases; nucleotides outside the gene matches: 5. The CDR3 is 15 residues long. The chain's CDR3 is CASSFQAGSSYEQYF. CDR3 in DNA: TGTGCCAGCAGTTTCCAAGCGGGAAGCTCCTACGAGCAGTACTTC.

The chain carries TRBV28 and TRBJ2-5; 7 bases align to TRBD1. With the DNA end fitting TRBJ2-7 better, the J assignment may be wrong. The germline gives CDR1 MDHEN, CDR2 SYDVKM. The CDR3 is 16 residues long. In DNA, the CDR3 is TGTGCCAGCAGCCACGGGGACAGTCGGCTTGACTACGAGCAGTACTTC. Its translation: CASSHGDSRLDYEQYF.

The rearrangement uses TRBV28 and TRBJ2-7, with 8 bases identical to TRBD1. V lost 6 bases to trimming and J lost 4 bases; unmatched junction nucleotides: 8. Germline V lookup: CDR1 MDHEN, CDR2 SYDVKM. CDR3 length equals 14 residues. The CDR3 DNA reads as TGTGCCAGCAGAAAAGACAGGGGTCGGTACGAGCAGTACTTC. Protein sequence: CASRKDRGRYEQYF.

The CDR3 DNA reads as TGTGCCAGCAGCTCCCGGACAGTCGGGGCGGATGGCTACACCTTC. Amino acid sequence: CASSSRTVGADGYTF. J is TRBJ1-2 and V is TRBV11-2; perhaps TRBD1 as D (6 bases). Trimming removed 4 bases from V and 6 bases from J, with 18 bases in between. This CDR3 spans 15 amino acids. CDR1 SGHAT and CDR2 FQNNGV come from the germline V gene.

The chain couples TRBV6-6 to TRBJ2-7; D gene ambiguous. Germline V CDR1 and CDR2: MNHNY, SVGAGI (reference sequence). V was clipped by 6 bases and J by 5 bases, with 11 bases between them. The CDR3 covers 12 residues. This chain's CDR3 is CASRATPHEQYF. The CDR3 DNA reads TGTGCCAGCAGAGCGACACCCCACGAGCAGTACTTC.

The chain links TRBV18 to TRBJ2-7, with TRBD1 matching over 8 bases. There are 15 residues in the CDR3. J lost 2 bases, V lost 2 bases, and 5 bases had no gene match. CDR1 is KGHSH, CDR2 LQKENI, per germline. CDR3 residues: CASSPGSGGTYEQYF. CDR3 in DNA: TGTGCCAGCTCACCAGGTTCAGGGGGCACCTACGAGCAGTACTTC.

The gene calls are TRBV5-8 and TRBJ2-2; tentatively, D is TRBD1 (6 bases). This CDR3 spans 16 amino acids. Trimming left V 0 bases short and J 4 bases short, with 13 bases between. Germline values: CDR1 SGHTS, CDR2 YDEGEE. The CDR3 nucleotides read TGTGCCAGCAGCTTGGAGCAGGGGTCGCGCACCGGGGAGCTGTTTTTT. It encodes CASSLEQGSRTGELFF. Supplemented by reference TRBV5-8 and TRBJ2-2, the full variable domain reads EAGVTQSPTHLIKTRGQQATLRCSPISGHTSVYWYQQALGLGLQFLLWYDEGEERNRGNFPPRFSGRQFPNYSSELNVNALELEDSALYLCASSLEQGSRTGELFFGEGSRLTVL.

The chain employs TRBV7-9 and TRBJ2-7; D is uncertain. The V end lost 5 bases, the J end lost 2 bases, and 13 bases lay between the germline ends. The germline gives CDR1 SEHNR, CDR2 FQNEAQ (reference sequence). This CDR3 contains 14 residues. In DNA, the CDR3 is TGTGCCAGCAGCATATCCGGGTCACCCTACGAGCAGTACTTC. Translating gives CASSISGSPYEQYF.

This clone is a singleton in its sample. CDR3 residues: CASSLLSGSGTDTQYF. For the CDR3, the DNA is TGTGCCAGCAGTTTACTTAGCGGGAGTGGGACAGATACGCAGTATTTT. The V call is TRBV27, the J call TRBJ2-3; 9 nucleotides match TRBD2. The CDR3 contains 16 residues. Germline V CDR1 and CDR2: MNHEY, SMNVEV (reference sequence). Trimming took 2 bases from V and 3 from J; bases not matched to a gene: 6.

This clone was counted a few times. This chain joins TRBV20-1 and TRBJ2-7, with D unclear. The germline V gene encodes CDR1 DFQATT and CDR2 SNEGSKA (reference sequence). The CDR3 runs to 11 residues. Trimming stripped 3 bases from V and 3 bases from J, with 6 bases between. The CDR3 bases are TGCAGTGCTAGTCACTTCTACGAGCAGTACTTC. Encoded protein: CSASHFYEQYF.

The J gene is TRBJ2-5, the V gene TRBV4-1, with 9 bases that match TRBD1. The J call is doubtful: the DNA matches TRBJ2-7 better. This CDR3 comprises 15 residues. Germline V gene lookup returns CDR1 MGHRA and CDR2 YSYEKL. CDR3 bases: TGCGCCAGCAACATACCGGGACAGGGACGGTACGAGCAGTACTTC. Translating it yields CASNIPGQGRYEQYF.

This clone was found once. The V call is TRBV7-9, the J call TRBJ1-3, with no clear D. Germline-derived CDR1 and CDR2 are SEHNR and FQNEAQ (reference sequence). V was pared by 2 bases and J by 8 bases, with 4 bases between. The CDR3 contains 11 residues. The CDR3 DNA sequence: TGTGCCAGCAGCTTAATAGACACCATATATTTT. Translated: CASSLIDTIYF.

V is TRBV2 and J is TRBJ2-1; D gene uncertain. Germline CDR1 and CDR2: SNHLY and FYNNEI. V was trimmed by 8 bases and J by 0 bases, leaving 11 bases between them. The CDR3 runs 14 residues. CDR3 sequence: CASAWRSSYNEQFF. As DNA, the CDR3 is TGTGCCAGCGCATGGCGGAGCTCCTACAATGAGCAGTTCTTC. The full variable domain, completed using reference TRBV2 and TRBJ2-1, is EPEVTQTPSHQVTQMGQEVILRCVPISNHLYFYWYRQILGQKVEFLVSFYNNEISEKSEIFDDQFSVERPDGSNFTLKIRSTKLEDSAMYFCASAWRSSYNEQFFGPGTRLTVL.

The chain carries TRBV2 and TRBJ2-1; D is undetermined. The CDR3 has 12 residues. Germline CDR1 SNHLY, CDR2 FYNNEI. Trimming removed 8 bases at V and 7 bases at J, with 12 bases between. CDR3 in DNA: TGTGCCAGCCAAGCCCTAGGGAATGAGCAGTTCTTC. Protein: CASQALGNEQFF.

The chain has TRBV5-1 and TRBJ2-5; either TRBD1 or TRBD2 may fit D (6 bases each). Germline loops: CDR1 SGHRS, CDR2 YFSETQ. The CDR3 has 16 amino acids. Trimming took 3 bases from V and 5 from J, leaving 20 bases between them. The CDR3 here is CASSWLLGTQGETQYF. The CDR3 bases are TGCGCCAGCAGCTGGCTCCTCGGGACTCAGGGGGAGACCCAGTACTTC.

The chain has TRBV28 and TRBJ2-7, with D perhaps being TRBD1 or TRBD2 (6 bases each). The CDR3 consists of 14 residues. Germline lookup yields CDR1 MDHEN and CDR2 SYDVKM. Trimming shortened V by 10 bases and J by 2 bases, and 18 bases separated the two germline ends. DNA for the CDR3: TGTGCCACCCATTCGGGGGACACGACCTACGAGCAGTACTTC. It yields the protein CATHSGDTTYEQYF.

The CDR3 sequence is CASSLGRVYEQYF. For the CDR3, the DNA is TGTGCCAGCAGCCTGGGACGGGTCTACGAGCAGTACTTC. This rearrangement joins TRBV7-8 to TRBJ2-5; D might be TRBD1 or TRBD2, each matching 5 bases. TRBJ2-7 explains the end of the DNA better; the J call may be wrong. CDR1 and CDR2 (germline): SGHVS, FQNEAQ. The CDR3 extends over 13 amino acids.

This chain joins TRBV2 and TRBJ1-5, with 9 positions matching TRBD1. Germline CDR1 is SNHLY and CDR2 is FYNNEI. The CDR3 is 14 amino acids. V lost 8 bases and J lost 2; bases outside the gene matches: 4. The CDR3 is CASGGQGGNQPQHF. The DNA of the CDR3 is TGTGCCAGCGGGGGACAGGGAGGCAATCAGCCCCAGCATTTT.

This rearrangement joins TRBV19 to TRBJ1-4; the match to TRBD1 covers 8 bases. Germline V CDR1 and CDR2: LNHDA, SQIVND (reference sequence). The CDR3 is 15 amino acids. Trimming took 2 bases from V and 8 from J; bases not matched to a gene: 7. In DNA, the CDR3 is TGTGCCAGTAGTATAAGGCAGGGGGCGGCAGAAAAACTGTTTTTT. Translated, it gives CASSIRQGAAEKLFF.

The chain is built from TRBV6-1 and TRBJ2-7; no firm D call. Trimming pared 0 bases from V and 3 bases from J, leaving 24 bases between. The CDR3 runs 19 residues. Germline V gives CDR1 MNHNS, CDR2 SASEGT. As DNA, the CDR3 is TGTGCCAGCAGTGAAGCAAAAGGGTCTTTCGAAAAGAGCTTCTACGAGCAGTACTTC. Translating it yields CASSEAKGSFEKSFYEQYF.

V usage is TRBV19 and J usage is TRBJ2-5; D possibly uses TRBD1 or TRBD2 (6 bases each). The J call may not be correct, given that the DNA end is closer to TRBJ2-7. Per germline, CDR1 LNHDA and CDR2 SQIVND (reference sequence). This CDR3 has 14 residues. The CDR3 DNA reads TGTGCCAGTAGTGCGGGACAATCTTCCTACGAGCAGTACTTC. Protein sequence: CASSAGQSSYEQYF.

J is TRBJ2-2 and V is TRBV15; possibly TRBD1 for D (6 bases). Germline V gene data show CDR1 as LNHNV and CDR2 as YYDKDF (reference sequence). Deletions cut 5 bases from V and 0 bases from J, with 10 bases between. This CDR3 has 15 residues. CDR3 amino acids: CATSAGQPNTGELFF. The CDR3 region has the DNA TGTGCCACCAGCGCCGGACAGCCGAACACCGGGGAGCTGTTTTTT.

This clone was seen only once. CDR3 amino acids: CASSLSGGIPVYEQYF. The CDR3 coding sequence is TGTGCCAGCAGTTTATCGGGCGGGATACCTGTGTACGAGCAGTACTTC. This sequence joins TRBV28 and TRBJ2-7, with D possibly matching TRBD2 (6 bases). The CDR3 covers 16 residues. Germline assignment: CDR1 MDHEN and CDR2 SYDVKM. Trimming pared 1 base from V and 4 bases from J, leaving 17 bases between.